The 28 T cell receptor beta chains below all came from one sample that was sequenced in a study of memory CD4+ T cells and cytomegalovirus serostatus. Only in-frame clones appear in the TCRdb table, and some are missing; sequencing was by immunoSEQ multiplex PCR. The sample shows about 50,000 clones, approximately 78% of them seen only once. The sort gate was single viable CD3+CD4+CD8-CD45RO+ cells for memory CD4+ T cells. Material: memory CD4+ T cells from blood. The receptor set was obtained from an adult in good health and CMV-seronegative.

This rearrangement joins TRBV7-9 to TRBJ2-7, with D unresolved. Germline V lookup: CDR1 SEHNR, CDR2 FQNEAQ (reference sequence). V gave up 5 bases and J gave up 2 bases, with 10 bases separating them. The length of the CDR3 is 13 residues. CDR3 amino acids: CASSMDGPYEQYF. The CDR3 nucleotides are TGTGCCAGCAGCATGGACGGGCCCTACGAGCAGTACTTC.

This sequence joins TRBV6-5 and TRBJ2-5, with D tentatively TRBD2 (6 bases). The CDR3 has 14 residues. With 6 bases removed from V and 5 bases from J, the gap between germline ends came to 16 bases. Germline CDR1 is MNHEY and CDR2 is SVGAGI. Here the CDR3 DNA reads TGTGCCAGCAGCAAGTCCCTAGCGCAGGAGACCCAGTACTTC. Protein product: CASSKSLAQETQYF.

There are a few counts of this clone. The chain links TRBV18 to TRBJ1-1, with D tentatively TRBD1 (5 bases). This CDR3 comprises 13 residues. Between the trimmed V and J ends, which lost 6 bases and 1 base, there was a span of 9 bases. Germline V gene sequence: CDR1 KGHSH, CDR2 LQKENI. CDR3 residues: CASSSDRNTEAFF. The DNA for the CDR3 is TGTGCCAGCTCGAGCGACAGGAACACTGAAGCTTTCTTT.

The chain has TRBV5-6 and TRBJ1-2, with D perhaps TRBD1 (5 bases). V lost 2 bases and J 3 bases, leaving 14 bases between the germline ends. Germline V gene sequence: CDR1 SGHDT, CDR2 YYEEEE. CDR3 length: 15 amino acids. CDR3: CASSFIGGIYYGYTF. The CDR3 DNA reads as TGTGCCAGCAGCTTTATCGGGGGGATTTACTATGGCTACACCTTC.

The chain employs TRBV27 and TRBJ2-3, with D uncertain. Germline assignment: CDR1 MNHEY and CDR2 SMNVEV (reference sequence). V was clipped by 5 bases and J by 4 bases, with 10 bases between them. There are 13 residues in the CDR3. The CDR3 nucleotides read TGTGCCAGCAGTCTGAATACTCCAGATACGCAGTATTTT. Translating it yields CASSLNTPDTQYF.

The chain carries TRBV6-5 and TRBJ1-6; D not certain. CDR3 size: 14 residues. Trimming pared 5 bases from V and 13 bases from J, leaving 18 bases between. Germline CDR1 reads MNHEY; CDR2 reads SVGAGI. CDR3 in amino acids: CASSRTEFGGPLHF. As DNA, the CDR3 is TGTGCCAGCAGTAGGACGGAATTCGGCGGCCCCCTCCACTTT.

The chain links TRBV19 to TRBJ1-2; 7 nucleotides match TRBD1. CDR1 is LNHDA, CDR2 SQIVND, per germline (reference sequence). There are 13 residues in the CDR3. With 3 bases clipped from V and 7 bases from J, the junction kept 5 bases outside the gene matches. CDR3 coding DNA: TGTGCCAGTAGTATGGGGGACAGATCTGGCTACACCTTC. Its protein is CASSMGDRSGYTF. The full variable domain, with the rest looked up from reference TRBV19 and TRBJ1-2, is DGGITQSPKYLFRKEGQNVTLSCEQNLNHDAMYWYRQDPGQGLRLIYYSQIVNDFQKGDIAEGYSVSREKKESFPLTVTSAQKNPTAFYLCASSMGDRSGYTFGSGTRLTVV.

The chain links TRBV16 to TRBJ2-7; D not resolved. The V end was cut by 4 bases, the J end by 4 bases, with 11 bases between. This CDR3 region has 13 residues. Germline-derived CDR1 and CDR2 are KGHSY and FQNENV. In DNA, the CDR3 is TGTGCCAGCAGCCCTTCGGATAGTTACGAGCAGTACTTC. Its translation is CASSPSDSYEQYF.

This clone rates as medium-sized. This chain links TRBV14 with TRBJ2-4; D remains unclear. V lost 1 base, J lost 6 bases, and 10 bases lay in between. This CDR3 spans 14 amino acids. Germline loops: CDR1 SGHDN, CDR2 FVKESK. The CDR3 here is CASSQGARSNIQYF. CDR3 DNA: TGTGCCAGCAGCCAAGGGGCCAGGTCAAACATTCAGTACTTC.

The chain employs TRBV7-7 and TRBJ1-5; no clear D. Trimming cost V 5 bases and J 4 bases, with 9 bases left between them. The germline V gene has CDR1 SSHAT and CDR2 FNYEAQ (reference sequence). The CDR3 runs 13 residues. CDR3: CASSVDPNQPQHF. CDR3 in DNA: TGTGCCAGCAGCGTTGACCCGAATCAGCCCCAGCATTTT.

This clone came up a few times. J is TRBJ1-2 and V is TRBV9; no definite D call. V was shortened by 2 bases and J by 8 bases, with 25 bases between the two germline ends. This CDR3 has 17 amino acids. Germline V gene lookup returns CDR1 SGDLS and CDR2 YYNGEE. CDR3 nucleotide sequence: TGTGCCAGCAGCGTCATACCGTGGCAGACACCAAGAGGGGGCTACACCTTC. Its protein is CASSVIPWQTPRGGYTF.

The V call is TRBV28, the J call TRBJ2-2, with unresolved D. Between the trimmed V and J ends, which lost 1 base and 5 bases, there was a span of 5 bases. Germline V gene data show CDR1 as MDHEN and CDR2 as SYDVKM. CDR3 length equals 13 residues. CDR3 region: CASSLFGTGELFF. Here the CDR3 DNA reads TGTGCCAGCAGTTTATTCGGGACCGGGGAGCTGTTTTTT. Based on the CDR3 plus reference TRBV28 and TRBJ2-2, the full variable domain is DVKVTQSSRYLVKRTGEKVFLECVQDMDHENMFWYRQDPGLGLRLIYFSYDVKMKEKGDIPEGYSVSREKKERFSLILESASTNQTSMYLCASSLFGTGELFFGEGSRLTVL.

The V and J genes are TRBV11-2 and TRBJ2-3, with D unclear. Germline loops: CDR1 SGHAT, CDR2 FQNNGV. V dropped 4 bases and J dropped 0 bases, with 11 bases sitting between them. CDR3 length: 15 amino acids. CDR3: CASSSDSASTDTQYF. CDR3 coding DNA: TGTGCCAGCAGCTCCGACTCGGCTAGCACAGATACGCAGTATTTT.

V usage is TRBV25-1 and J usage is TRBJ2-3; tentative D call: TRBD2 (5 bases). This CDR3 comprises 13 residues. V dropped 4 bases and J dropped 2 bases, with 7 bases sitting between them. Germline values: CDR1 MGHDK, CDR2 SYGVNS. For the CDR3, the DNA is TGTGCCAGCAGTGCGGGGTCCACAGATACGCAGTATTTT. Encoded protein: CASSAGSTDTQYF.

This clone was observed once. V and J are TRBV19 and TRBJ2-1, with 9 bases aligning to TRBD1. After removal of 7 bases from V and 6 bases from J, the junction contained 7 bases not matched to a gene. This CDR3 has 14 amino acids. Per the germline V gene, CDR1 is LNHDA and CDR2 is SQIVND (reference sequence). The CDR3 sequence: CASTDRGTLNEQFF. The CDR3 DNA reads TGTGCCAGTACGGACAGGGGAACCCTCAATGAGCAGTTCTTC.

The V gene is TRBV2, the J gene TRBJ2-5, with TRBD2 identical over 9 bases. This CDR3 has 12 amino acids. The J segment lost 4 bases and the V segment lost 8 bases, leaving 2 bases of the junction unmatched. Germline-derived CDR1 and CDR2 are SNHLY and FYNNEI. CDR3 DNA sequence: TGTGCCAGCCGCGGGGGGGGAGAGACCCAGTACTTC. This sequence encodes CASRGGGETQYF.

The rearrangement uses TRBV14 and TRBJ2-7; D not certain. Germline CDR1 reads SGHDN; CDR2 reads FVKESK. The CDR3 sequence is 13 residues long. Trimming removed 0 bases from V and 4 bases from J, with 7 bases in between. This chain's CDR3 is CASSQDWAYEQYF. The CDR3 bases are TGTGCCAGCAGCCAAGATTGGGCGTACGAGCAGTACTTC.

This chain joins TRBV5-1 and TRBJ2-1; the D gene is possibly TRBD2 (6 bases). Per germline, CDR1 SGHRS and CDR2 YFSETQ. Trimming removed 5 bases from V and 3 bases from J, with 15 bases in between. The CDR3 is made up of 15 amino acids. This CDR3 is CASRRRDSDYNEQFF. DNA for the CDR3: TGCGCCAGCAGACGACGGGACTCGGACTACAATGAGCAGTTCTTC.

This chain uses TRBV4-1 with TRBJ2-4; 9 positions match TRBD1. Germline V CDR1 and CDR2: MGHRA, YSYEKL. The CDR3 loop spans 19 amino acids. V was clipped by 0 bases and J by 2 bases; unmatched bases: 11. The CDR3: CASSQDPRGTGTTKNIQYF. In nucleotides, the CDR3 is TGCGCCAGCAGCCAAGATCCTCGGGGGACAGGGACAACCAAAAACATTCAGTACTTC.

Written as DNA, the CDR3 is TGCGCCAGCAGCTCAGGGACTAGCGGGAGTATGGGCACAGATACGCAGTATTTT. Its protein product is CASSSGTSGSMGTDTQYF. The chain links TRBV5-1 to TRBJ2-3, with 14 positions matching TRBD2. V lost 3 bases, J lost 1 base, and 7 bases stayed unmatched. CDR1 is SGHRS, CDR2 YFSETQ, per germline. There are 18 residues in the CDR3. Complete variable domain (other parts from reference TRBV5-1 and TRBJ2-3): KAGVTQTPRYLIKTRGQQVTLSCSPISGHRSVSWYQQTPGQGLQFLFEYFSETQRNKGNFPGRFSGRQFSNSRSEMNVSTLELGDSALYLCASSSGTSGSMGTDTQYFGPGTRLTVL.

This clone showed up just a few times. J is TRBJ2-3 and V is TRBV6-4; unclear D gene. Germline V gene sequence: CDR1 MRHNA, CDR2 SNTAGT. This CDR3 has 14 residues. V dropped 7 bases and J dropped 0 bases, with 11 bases sitting between them. The CDR3 here is CASIGKPSTDTQYF. The CDR3 coding sequence is TGTGCCAGCATAGGGAAACCTAGCACAGATACGCAGTATTTT.

This clone came up once. V gene TRBV7-9 combines with J gene TRBJ2-7; 10 bases are a match to TRBD1. This CDR3 comprises 18 residues. J was trimmed by 6 bases and V by 0 bases; bases with no gene match: 14. The germline CDR1 and CDR2 sequences are SEHNR and FQNEAQ (reference sequence). The DNA for the CDR3 is TGTGCCAGCAGCTTAGCGCGATTTCGGGACAGGGGTTATAGCGAGCAGTACTTC. Translating gives CASSLARFRDRGYSEQYF.

CDR3 protein: CASSPQGSTGELFF. Written as DNA, the CDR3 is TGCGCCAGCAGCCCACAGGGAAGCACCGGGGAGCTGTTTTTT. The rearrangement links TRBV5-1 to TRBJ2-2, with D possibly matching TRBD1 (6 bases). Trimming shortened V by 4 bases and J by 4 bases, and 11 bases separated the two germline ends. Germline V CDR1 and CDR2: SGHRS, YFSETQ. The CDR3 is 14 amino acids.

This rearrangement joins TRBV14 to TRBJ1-6, with D uncertain. Germline V lookup: CDR1 SGHDN, CDR2 FVKESK. V lost 0 bases and J lost 5, with 8 bases in between. The CDR3 sequence is 15 residues long. The CDR3 protein is CASSQDRRDNSPLHF. CDR3 bases: TGTGCCAGCAGCCAAGATCGTAGAGATAATTCACCCCTCCACTTT.

The CDR3 bases are TGTGCCAGCAGTGATAATCTGGACAGAAATCAGCCCCAGCATTTT. As protein: CASSDNLDRNQPQHF. The chain employs TRBV6-1 and TRBJ1-5, with D perhaps matching TRBD1 (6 bases). This CDR3 has 15 residues. Germline CDR1 is MNHNS and CDR2 is SASEGT. V shed 3 bases and J shed 4 bases, with 13 bases lying between them.

The chain links TRBV11-3 to TRBJ1-1; TRBD1 might be the D (5 bases). The length of the CDR3 is 11 residues. Germline V gene data show CDR1 as SGHNT and CDR2 as YENEEA. V was shortened by 1 base and J by 10 bases, with 7 bases between the two germline ends. CDR3 region: CASSLAGRAFF. The CDR3 DNA sequence: TGTGCCAGCAGCTTAGCAGGGCGAGCTTTCTTT.

The V call is TRBV28, the J call TRBJ1-3, with D tentatively TRBD1 (6 bases). Germline values: CDR1 MDHEN, CDR2 SYDVKM. The CDR3 length is 17 residues. Trimming took off 5 bases at V and 3 bases at J, with 20 bases between the two ends. The chain's CDR3 is CASSTTSPDRRGNTIYF. In nucleotides, the CDR3 is TGTGCCAGCAGTACAACCTCCCCGGACAGACGTGGAAACACCATATATTTT.

The chain uses TRBV11-1 and TRBJ2-7; a possible D gene is TRBD2 (5 bases). CDR3 size: 13 residues. The ends were cut back, 5 bases at V and 4 bases at J, with 12 bases in the middle. Germline V gene sequence: CDR1 SGHAT, CDR2 FQDESV (reference sequence). The CDR3 loop reads CASSTAGVYEQYF. Written as DNA, the CDR3 is TGTGCCAGCAGCACAGCCGGGGTGTACGAGCAGTACTTC.